A selection of T cell receptor beta chains follows, all from one sample in a study of metastatic and nonmetastatic thyroid tumors. TCRdb re-called clones from the PCR reads using MiXCR. The sample yields some 20,000 clones, approximately 9.9% seen once. Sequencing input: blood. The receptors were gathered from a female donor with papillary thyroid cancer or a benign thyroid nodule (not recorded which). Some clones in this sample may be carry-over from other donors' samples. Both conserved end residues are trimmed from each CDR3.

j_call	v_call	cdr3_aa
TRBJ2-3	TRBV5-5	ASSFERAADTQY
TRBJ2-1	TRBV11-1	ASIGPGRGNNEQF
TRBJ2-1	TRBV2	ASRYRGLNEQF
TRBJ1-1	TRBV20-1	SARPLRVSNTEAF
TRBJ2-7	TRBV7-2	ASSADGFSYEQY
TRBJ2-7	TRBV10-2	ASSELAGFEQY
TRBJ2-6	TRBV4-2	ASSGSGRVSGANVLT
TRBJ1-1	TRBV6-4	ASSDGHRNTEAF
TRBJ2-5	TRBV6-5	ASSYSDGETQY
TRBJ2-5	TRBV7-3	ASSLGQQETQY
TRBJ2-7	TRBV6-1	ASSHAGEQY
TRBJ2-5	TRBV7-7	ASSRGSKETQY
TRBJ2-1	TRBV3-1	ASSTVPSRQF
TRBJ2-1	TRBV28	ASRRDSFNEEF
TRBJ2-1	TRBV5-1	ASSLDLGSNEQF
TRBJ1-6	TRBV30	AWRVTGSSYNSPLH
TRBJ1-3	TRBV3-1	ASSQATAGNTIY
TRBJ1-4	TRBV27	ASSLGGGRATNEKLF
TRBJ2-1	TRBV6-1	ASSEIAGAYNEQF
TRBJ2-5	TRBV30	AGRGGTSGRYRETQY
TRBJ1-2	TRBV19	ASTEDSYGYT
TRBJ1-2	TRBV19	ASSLAGDLYGYT